These 10 T cell receptor beta chains originate from one sample sequenced in a study of blood T cell repertoires in COVID-19. Profiled with immunoSEQ multiplex PCR; TCRdb holds only in-frame clones, not every one. The table records some 56,000 clones, around 86% of them present only once. The sequenced sample consisted of peripheral blood. The receptors originated from an elderly woman with acute or convalescent COVID-19.

The chain uses TRBV20-1 and TRBJ2-1; maybe TRBD2 (5 bases). Trimming stripped 3 bases from V and 9 bases from J, with 12 bases between. The CDR3 is 12 residues long. Germline-derived CDR1 and CDR2 are DFQATT and SNEGSKA (reference sequence). In nucleotides, the CDR3 is TGCAGTGCTAGTGCTGGGAGTGGTGAGCAGTTCTTC. Amino acid sequence: CSASAGSGEQFF.

The J gene is TRBJ2-7, the V gene TRBV28; 8 bases are a match to TRBD1. V lost 6 bases, J lost 12 bases, and 13 bases stayed unmatched. The germline V gene encodes CDR1 MDHEN and CDR2 SYDVKM. This CDR3 spans 13 amino acids. CDR3 coding DNA: TGTGCCAGCAGCAGACAGGGGTCGGGCTCTCCGTACTTC. It codes for CASSRQGSGSPYF.

This chain uses TRBV28 with TRBJ1-5, with D possibly TRBD1 on 6 matching bases. Germline values: CDR1 MDHEN, CDR2 SYDVKM. The V end lost 8 bases, the J end lost 0 bases, and 20 bases lay between the germline ends. The CDR3 loop spans 17 amino acids. CDR3 sequence reads: CASASPGESYSNQPQHF. CDR3 nucleotides: TGTGCCAGCGCCTCTCCAGGGGAATCGTATAGCAATCAGCCCCAGCATTTT.

J is TRBJ1-5 and V is TRBV12-3 or TRBV12-4; no definite D call. CDR3 length equals 13 residues. V was cut by 7 bases and J by 4 bases, with 11 bases left in between. Here the CDR3 DNA reads TGTGCCAGCACCATCACCCGGAATCAGCCCCAGCATTTT. This codes for CASTITRNQPQHF.

The chain couples TRBV7-6 to TRBJ2-7, with 10 bases aligning to TRBD1. The CDR3 runs to 13 residues. Germline lookup yields CDR1 SGHVS and CDR2 FNYEAQ. Trimming took 5 bases from V and 5 from J; bases not matched to a gene: 3. The CDR3: CASSPGTGDEQYV. DNA for the CDR3: TGTGCCAGCAGCCCGGGGACAGGGGACGAGCAGTACGTC.

In DNA, the CDR3 is TGCGCCAGCAGCCAATACCCTGGGACAGGGCGAGGGGAGCAGTTCTTC. Translating gives CASSQYPGTGRGEQFF. The chain has TRBV4-1 and TRBJ2-1; 9 bases line up with TRBD1. Germline V gene data show CDR1 as MGHRA and CDR2 as YSYEKL. There are 16 residues in the CDR3. V shed 2 bases, J shed 10 bases, and the junction held 12 bases outside the gene matches.

The chain recombines TRBV7-8 with TRBJ2-3; 8 bases match TRBD1. Germline lookup yields CDR1 SGHVS and CDR2 FQNEAQ. V was pared by 3 bases and J by 3 bases, with 5 bases of the junction left unmatched. The CDR3 runs to 15 residues. CDR3 sequence (DNA): TGTGCCAGCAGCTTGGACAGGGTGAGGACAGATACGCAGTATTTT. Protein product: CASSLDRVRTDTQYF.

The chain is built from TRBV2 and TRBJ1-2, with 9 positions matching TRBD1. The ends lost 5 bases at V and 3 bases at J; junction bases unmatched: 4. The germline CDR1 and CDR2 sequences are SNHLY and FYNNEI. CDR3 size: 14 residues. The CDR3 here is CASSRDRADYGYTF. CDR3 DNA sequence: TGTGCCAGCAGTAGGGACAGGGCAGACTATGGCTACACCTTC.

The J gene is TRBJ2-5, the V gene TRBV28, with 10 bases matching TRBD2. J was trimmed by 6 bases and V by 6 bases; bases with no gene match: 10. CDR3 length: 15 residues. CDR1 is MDHEN and CDR2 is SYDVKM in the germline V gene. The CDR3 DNA sequence: TGTGCCAGCAGACGTGAATTAGCGGGGGGTCAGACCCAGTACTTC. Its protein is CASRRELAGGQTQYF.

The chain's CDR3 is CASSSPGQGAYEQFF. DNA of the CDR3: TGTGCCAGCAGCTCACCGGGACAGGGGGCATATGAGCAGTTCTTC. This chain uses TRBV7-9 with TRBJ2-1; 12 bases are a match to TRBD1. J was trimmed by 8 bases and V by 4 bases; bases with no gene match: 6. CDR1 is SEHNR, CDR2 FQNEAQ, per germline (reference sequence). The CDR3 has 15 residues. Supplemented by reference TRBV7-9 and TRBJ2-1, the full variable domain reads DTGVSQNPRHKITKRGQNVTFRCDPISEHNRLYWYRQTLGQGPEFLTYFQNEAQLEKSRLLSDRFSAERPKGSFSTLEIQRTEQGDSAMYLCASSSPGQGAYEQFFGPGTRLTVL.